This entry features one T cell receptor (beta chain) sequence. Its target is not known. The record originates from a study of CD8+ T cells in alopecia areata. Turning to the study itself: The authors scored treated patients' severity by affected scalp percentage. Study results and limitations: TCRs were shared less clearly across patients than in mice, possibly for HLA-related reasons. Many expanded lesional clones stayed in scalp and blood while on tofacitinib.

Extracted RNA was reverse transcribed, and the resulting cDNA served as sequencing template. The repertoire was sequenced with immunoSEQ multiplex PCR; TCRdb's copy has only in-frame clones and lacks some. This sample has about 110,000 clones; 84% occur once, and the top ten carry over 20%. Sample treatment: oral pan-JAK inhibitor, 5-10 mg twice daily. It was from alopecia areata patients that lesional scalp punch biopsies and peripheral blood were collected. Deletions cut 3 bases from V and 4 bases from J, with 12 bases between. The CDR3 runs to 13 residues. Germline values: CDR1 GTSNPN, CDR2 SVGIG (reference sequence).

The material was CD8+ T cells sorted from blood, obtained at week 24, from a patient treated with tofacitinib. The V and J genes are TRBV30 and TRBJ2-5, with D unclear. The receptor was derived from a human donor with alopecia areata. The CDR3: CAWSPMGRETQYF. As DNA, the CDR3 is TGTGCCTGGAGCCCTATGGGCCGAGAGACCCAGTACTTC.